Presented here are 17 T cell receptor beta chains from one specimen sequenced in a study of T cells in Graves' hyperthyroidism and ophthalmopathy (dated by TCRdb to the late 2010s). Libraries were built with multiplex PCR. Data came from an Illumina HiSeq 2000. The TCR beta CDR3 regions were amplified from RNA transcripts. The first round of RT-PCR for the TCR CDR3 was performed with the HTBI primer set and the Qiagen OneStep RT-PCR kit. The public sequencing data were trimmed at Q25 with fastp and processed into clonotypes with MiXCR by TCRdb, which kept only in-frame beta chains. Rows matching on CDR3 protein sequence are summarized as one entry with the most common DNA and genes. Counted in this sample were fewer than 700,000 distinct CDR3 sequences; more than 15% of them appeared once. Approximately 18% of the sample is in the top ten clones. The sequenced sample consisted of blood. The receptors were gathered from a woman aged 18 to 35 with Graves' ophthalmopathy.

This clonotype was found a few times. The genes are TRBV6-6 and TRBJ2-1, with 10 bases aligning to TRBD2. CDR1 MNHNY and CDR2 SVGAGI come from the germline V gene (reference sequence). The V segment lost 2 bases and the J segment 9 bases; nucleotides outside the gene matches: 10. The CDR3 contains 16 residues. The CDR3 DNA reads TGTGCCAGCAGTTACCAGCCTAGCGGGAGCGTAAGTGAGCAGTTCTTC. It specifies CASSYQPSGSVSEQFF.

Ten or more counts support this clonotype. The rearrangement joins TRBV29-1 to TRBJ2-1; 8 positions match TRBD1. The V segment lost 6 bases and the J segment 10 bases; nucleotides outside the gene matches: 17. CDR1 and CDR2 (germline): SQVTM, ANQGSEA. The CDR3 extends over 15 amino acids. CDR3: CSVWDRTDSLGEQFF. The DNA for the CDR3 is TGCAGCGTGTGGGACAGGACCGACTCCTTAGGGGAGCAGTTCTTC.

This clonotype was recorded many times. The chain links TRBV7-2 to TRBJ2-7; 15 bases are shared with TRBD2. The length of the CDR3 is 16 residues. V lost 3 bases, J lost 6 bases, and 6 bases stayed unmatched. Germline V gives CDR1 SGHTA, CDR2 FQGNSA. CDR3 sequence reads: CASSFGLAGGEGEQYF. CDR3 DNA sequence: TGTGCCAGCAGCTTTGGACTAGCGGGAGGGGAGGGCGAGCAGTACTTC. Together with reference TRBV7-2 and TRBJ2-7, the CDR3 gives the full variable domain: GAGVSQSPSNKVTEKGKDVELRCDPISGHTALYWYRQSLGQGLEFLIYFQGNSAPDKSGLPSDRFSAERTGGSVSTLTIQRTQQEDSAVYLCASSFGLAGGEGEQYFGPGTRLTVT.

This clonotype was seen ten or more times. The chain joins TRBV6-2 or TRBV6-3 to TRBJ2-5; 11 positions agree with TRBD1. The CDR3 contains 14 residues. Germline CDR1 is MNHEY and CDR2 is SVGEGT. The junction had 5 bases not matched to a gene; V was cut back by 6 bases and J by 5 bases. The CDR3 coding sequence is TGTGCCAGCAGCCGGACAGGGGGCAGGGAGACCCAGTACTTC. Its protein product is CASSRTGGRETQYF.

In its sample, this clonotype was seen many times. The V call is TRBV4-2, the J call TRBJ2-1; TRBD1 matches at 7 bases. This CDR3 spans 13 amino acids. Germline trimming cut 7 bases from V and 6 bases from J; bases unmatched to any gene: 6. The germline V gene encodes CDR1 LGHNA and CDR2 YNFKEQ. The CDR3 spells CASTADRANEQFF. Here the CDR3 DNA reads TGTGCCAGCACGGCCGACAGGGCCAATGAGCAGTTCTTC.

In this sample, this clonotype turned up many times. The chain links TRBV12-3 or TRBV12-4 to TRBJ2-3, with D unclear. Trimming took off 5 bases at V and 4 bases at J, with 7 bases between the two ends. CDR3 length equals 12 residues. CDR3 DNA: TGTGCCAGCAGTCCCTTCCCAGATACGCAGTATTTT. Translating it yields CASSPFPDTQYF.

This clonotype was counted only a few times. V and J are TRBV11-2 and TRBJ2-7; 16 bases line up with TRBD2. Germline CDR1 is SGHAT and CDR2 is FQNNGV. The V segment lost 3 bases and the J segment 7 bases; nucleotides outside the gene matches: 6. This CDR3 has 16 residues. CDR3 sequence: CASSLPGLAGGGEQYF. The DNA of the CDR3 is TGTGCCAGCAGCTTGCCGGGACTAGCGGGAGGGGGTGAGCAGTACTTC.

This clonotype occurred once. The chain has TRBV30 and TRBJ2-7; TRBD1 matches 9 bases. CDR3 size: 14 residues. Per the germline V gene, CDR1 is GTSNPN and CDR2 is SVGIG (reference sequence). After removal of 1 base from V and 4 bases from J, the junction contained 5 bases not matched to a gene. Here the CDR3 reads CAWSGTGAPYEQYF. In DNA, the CDR3 is TGTGCCTGGAGTGGGACAGGGGCCCCTTACGAGCAGTACTTC.

This clonotype was seen many times. The V gene is TRBV11-2, the J gene TRBJ2-1, with a possible D match to TRBD1 (5 bases). The CDR3 has 14 residues. The germline V and J ends were trimmed by 6 bases and 5 bases, with 14 bases remaining between them. Per germline, CDR1 SGHAT and CDR2 FQNNGV. The CDR3 DNA sequence: TGTGCCAGCAGTCGTAACAGGTTGGACAATGAGCAGTTCTTC. Protein sequence: CASSRNRLDNEQFF.

The chain carries TRBV2 and TRBJ1-5; no clear D gene. This CDR3 is 15 amino acids long. Germline V lookup: CDR1 SNHLY, CDR2 FYNNEI. V was cut by 1 base and J by 4 bases, with 11 bases left in between. The CDR3 loop reads CASSEDRTGNQPQHF. The DNA of the CDR3 is TGTGCCAGCAGTGAAGATAGGACGGGAAATCAGCCCCAGCATTTT.

Many counts were recorded for this clonotype. The CDR3 loop is CAWSVPNEAFF. In nucleotides, the CDR3 is TGTGCCTGGAGTGTACCTAATGAAGCTTTCTTT. The rearrangement uses TRBV30 and TRBJ1-1; D not resolved. The CDR3 is made up of 11 amino acids. Trimming took off 0 bases at V and 7 bases at J, with 6 bases between the two ends. Germline CDR1 is GTSNPN and CDR2 is SVGIG (reference sequence). Looking up the rest from reference TRBV30 and TRBJ1-1 gives the full variable domain: SQTIHQWPATLVQPVGSPLSLECTVEGTSNPNLYWYRQAAGRGLQLLFYSVGIGQISSEVPQNLSASRPQDRQFILSSKKLLLSDSGFYLCAWSVPNEAFFGQGTRLTVV.

In DNA, the CDR3 is TGTGCCAGCAGCCAAGTCGAGGCCCTAGACACCGGGGAGCTGTTTTTT. It translates to CASSQVEALDTGELFF. The chain has TRBV3-2 and TRBJ2-2; the table gives TRBD2 as D, unverified against the DNA. TRBV3-2 is classified as a pseudogene. The CDR3 runs 16 residues.

This chain connects TRBV12-3 or TRBV12-4 to TRBJ2-7; D might be TRBD1 (6 bases). The ends were cut back, 4 bases at V and 3 bases at J, with 13 bases in the middle. CDR3 length equals 14 residues. The CDR3 loop is CASSSSSQGYEQYF. In DNA, the CDR3 is TGTGCCAGCAGTTCGTCCTCACAGGGCTACGAGCAGTACTTC.

V and J are TRBV7-3 and TRBJ2-3; 7 bases align to TRBD2. Germline V gene lookup returns CDR1 SGHTA and CDR2 FQGTGA. The CDR3 is 15 residues long. V was pared by 4 bases and J by 5 bases, with 9 bases of the junction left unmatched. Here the CDR3 reads CASSSFAGDVDTQYF. The CDR3 coding sequence is TGTGCCAGCAGCTCCTTTGCGGGAGATGTAGATACGCAGTATTTT.

This clonotype was detected once. This sequence joins TRBV7-2 and TRBJ2-3; D might be TRBD2 (6 bases). V was cut by 2 bases and J by 4 bases, with 13 bases left in between. This CDR3 region has 15 residues. Germline assignment: CDR1 SGHTA and CDR2 FQGNSA. Here the CDR3 DNA reads TGTGCCAGCAGCTTATTCGGGGCGGGGCCAGATACGCAGTATTTT. Its protein is CASSLFGAGPDTQYF.

This clonotype was observed a handful of times. The chain joins TRBV6-1 to TRBJ2-1; 10 bases match TRBD2. V gave up 6 bases and J gave up 9 bases; unmatched junction bases: 8. The CDR3 runs 14 residues. Germline V gene sequence: CDR1 MNHNS, CDR2 SASEGT. The CDR3: CASRNKGTSVEQFF. CDR3 DNA: TGTGCCAGCAGAAACAAGGGGACTAGCGTTGAGCAGTTCTTC.

Ten or more counts support this clonotype. V is TRBV20-1 and J is TRBJ2-3, with 12 positions matching TRBD2. V trimming: 1 base; J trimming: 1 base; junction bases outside the gene matches: 3. There are 16 residues in the CDR3. The germline V gene has CDR1 DFQATT and CDR2 SNEGSKA (reference sequence). CDR3 protein: CSARVGLAGRTDTQYF. CDR3 sequence (DNA): TGCAGTGCTAGAGTTGGACTAGCGGGGCGCACAGATACGCAGTATTTT.